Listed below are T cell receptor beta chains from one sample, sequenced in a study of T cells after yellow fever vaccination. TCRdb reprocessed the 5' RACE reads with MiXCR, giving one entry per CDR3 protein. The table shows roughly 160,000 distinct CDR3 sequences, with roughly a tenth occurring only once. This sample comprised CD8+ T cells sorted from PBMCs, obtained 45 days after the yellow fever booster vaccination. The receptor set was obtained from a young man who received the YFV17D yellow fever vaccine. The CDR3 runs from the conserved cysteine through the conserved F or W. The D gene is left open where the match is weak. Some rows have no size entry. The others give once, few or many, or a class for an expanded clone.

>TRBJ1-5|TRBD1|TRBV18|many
TGTGCCAGCTCACCGTCGACAGGGTATAGCAATCAGCCCCAGCATTTT
CASSPSTGYSNQPQHF
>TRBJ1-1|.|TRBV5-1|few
TGCGCCAGCAGGCTCCCCGGGAACACTGAAGCTTTCTTT
CASRLPGNTEAFF
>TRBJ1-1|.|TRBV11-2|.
TGTGCCAGCGGTCATGCCACAGGGCTTACTGAAGCTTTCTTT
CASGHATGLTEAFF
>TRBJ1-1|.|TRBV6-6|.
TGTGCCAGCAGTCGTACCCTCCAAGGGCGGGAGAACACTGAAGCTTTCTTT
CASSRTLQGRENTEAFF
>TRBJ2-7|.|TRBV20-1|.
TGCAGTGCTAGATGGGGGTACGAGCAGTACTTC
CSARWGYEQYF
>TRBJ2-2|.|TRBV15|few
TGTGCCACCAGCAGAGATTCAGGCACCGGGGAGCTGTTTTTT
CATSRDSGTGELFF
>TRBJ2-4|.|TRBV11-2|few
TGTGCCAGCAGCCCACACATAGCCAAAAACATTCAGTACTTC
CASSPHIAKNIQYF
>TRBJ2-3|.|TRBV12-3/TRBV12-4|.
TGTGCCAGCGCGAGGGGAGTCGTTACGCAGTATTTT
CASARGVVTQYF
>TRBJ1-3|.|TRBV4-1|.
TGCGCCAGCACGGACGGGGACTCTGGAAACACCATATATTTT
CASTDGDSGNTIYF
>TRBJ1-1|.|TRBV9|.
TGTGCCAGCAGCGTCGGGGCCTTGAGCACTGAAGCTTTCTTT
CASSVGALSTEAFF
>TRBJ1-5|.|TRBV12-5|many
TGTGCTAGTGGTACCACAGGGAGCAATCAGCCCCAGCATTTT
CASGTTGSNQPQHF
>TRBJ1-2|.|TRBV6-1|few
TGTGCCAGCAGTGATTCCGTTAACTATGGCTACACCTTC
CASSDSVNYGYTF
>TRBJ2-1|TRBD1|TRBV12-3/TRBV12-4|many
TGTGCCAGCGCGGGACAGGGGGCGAGCTCCTACAATGAGCAGTTCTTC
CASAGQGASSYNEQFF
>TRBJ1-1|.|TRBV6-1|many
TGTGCCAGCAGTGACGATATATGGAGCACTGAAGCTTTCTTT
CASSDDIWSTEAFF
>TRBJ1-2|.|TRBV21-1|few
TGTGCCAGTCGCCCGGGAGCTAACTATGGCTACACCTTC
CASRPGANYGYTF
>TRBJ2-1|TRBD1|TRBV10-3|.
TGTGCCGCTTCCGGGACAGGGGTTTCTTGGGACAATGAGCAGTTCTTC
CAASGTGVSWDNEQFF
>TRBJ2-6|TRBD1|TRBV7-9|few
TGTGCCAGCAGTAATACAGGGGCTGGGGCCAACGTCCTGACTTTC
CASSNTGAGANVLTF